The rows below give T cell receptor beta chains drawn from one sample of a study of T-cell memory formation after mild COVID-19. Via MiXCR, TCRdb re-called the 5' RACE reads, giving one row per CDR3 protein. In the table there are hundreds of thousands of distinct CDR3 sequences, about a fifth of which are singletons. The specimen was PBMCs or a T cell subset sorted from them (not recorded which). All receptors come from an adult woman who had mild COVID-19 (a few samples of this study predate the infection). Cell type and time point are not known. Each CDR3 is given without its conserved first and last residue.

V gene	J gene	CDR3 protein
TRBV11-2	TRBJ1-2	ASSLEGWRGDYGYT
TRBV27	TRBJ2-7	ASSLREGHEQY
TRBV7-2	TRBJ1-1	ASSPRRARNTEAF
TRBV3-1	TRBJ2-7	ASSQPGQGVAGYEQY
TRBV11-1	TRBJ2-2	ASRPGPPPGELF
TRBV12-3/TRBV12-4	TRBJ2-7	ASSEQDPSPYEQY
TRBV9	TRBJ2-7	ASSVALSTYEQY
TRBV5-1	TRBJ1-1	ASSFDRGRAEAF
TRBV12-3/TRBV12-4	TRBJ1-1	ASRTPEAAF
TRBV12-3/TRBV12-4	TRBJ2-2	ASSSTSGSTGELF
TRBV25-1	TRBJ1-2	ASRGQDRRNGYT
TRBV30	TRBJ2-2	AWRPRGGGRTGELF
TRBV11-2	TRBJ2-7	ASSSRGLGDRDYEQY
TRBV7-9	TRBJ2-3	ASSGRTGSSTDTQY
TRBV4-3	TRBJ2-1	ASSHAPGLGDEQF
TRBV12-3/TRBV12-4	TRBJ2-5	ASSFWGAGETQY
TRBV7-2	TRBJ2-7	ASSPDSGQYYEQY
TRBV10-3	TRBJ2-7	AISEFTYEQY
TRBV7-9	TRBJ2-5	ASRPPGIGEETQY
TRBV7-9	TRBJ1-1	ASSWWNTEAF
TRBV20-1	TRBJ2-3	SGGGTDTQY
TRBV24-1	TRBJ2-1	ATSGYPEGNEQF
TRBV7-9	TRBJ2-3	ASSLIYGGRTDTQY
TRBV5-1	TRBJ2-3	ASSWDFTDTQY
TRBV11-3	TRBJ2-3	ASSRGFLARETQY
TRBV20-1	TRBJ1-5	SARVSPHAHQPQH
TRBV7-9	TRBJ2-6	ASSVSGTGGFGANVLT
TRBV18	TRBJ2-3	ASSPQGMGTDTQY
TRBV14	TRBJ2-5	ASNPGTTGLKETQY
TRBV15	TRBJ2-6	ATSPQLREQGTGANVLT
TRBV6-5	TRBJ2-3	ASSPAGLAGTDTQY
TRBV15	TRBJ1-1	ATSRDLTGINTEAF
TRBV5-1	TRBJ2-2	ASSLGLAANTGELF
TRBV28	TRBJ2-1	ASSPPGQGRGNEQF
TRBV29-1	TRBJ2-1	SVEGKSGGGYNEQF
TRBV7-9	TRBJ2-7	ASSLAPVGEQY
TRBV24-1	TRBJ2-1	ATSDFSRGYNEQF
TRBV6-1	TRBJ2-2	ASSGGGTGLFTGELF
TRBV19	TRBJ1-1	ASSPRTGVSTEAF
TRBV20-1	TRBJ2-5	SARETGSPRETQY
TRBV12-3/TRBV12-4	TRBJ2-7	ASSLGLAGGHEQY
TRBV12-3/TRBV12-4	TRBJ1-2	ASSFPTGGFYGYT
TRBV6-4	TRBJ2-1	ASKGLAGGNEQF
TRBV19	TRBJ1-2	ASSPAEDYGYT
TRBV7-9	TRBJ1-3	ASSLAPRMRGNTIY
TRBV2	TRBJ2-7	ASSVEEGNIDEQY